These T cell receptor beta chains were read from a single sample in a study of blood T cells in healthy people across ages. One entry per CDR3 protein, called by TCRdb with MiXCR from the 5' RACE reads. The top ten hold approximately 32% of the sample, which has hundreds of thousands of distinct CDR3 sequences, around half seen once. Sequenced sample: blood. Receptor source: a woman aged 55-69 years in good health. CDR3s include the opening cysteine and the closing phenylalanine or tryptophan. Fields, in order: CDR3 protein, CDR3 DNA, clone size, D gene, V gene, J gene. D genes are given only for firm matches. Not every row has a clone size; where given, it reads once, few, many or a size class.

CDR3 protein: CSVADRGAGGAYGYTF; CDR3 DNA: TGCAGCGTTGCAGATCGAGGGGCAGGGGGCGCATATGGCTACACCTTC; clone size: few; D gene: TRBD1; V gene: TRBV29-1; J gene: TRBJ1-2
CDR3 protein: CSAPLGNEQFF; CDR3 DNA: TGCAGTGCCCCCTTGGGTAATGAGCAGTTCTTC; clone size: NA; D gene: NA; V gene: TRBV20-1; J gene: TRBJ2-1
CDR3 protein: CASSLNAGEGVGEQFF; CDR3 DNA: TGCGCCAGCAGCTTGAACGCGGGAGAGGGGGTCGGTGAGCAGTTCTTC; clone size: NA; D gene: NA; V gene: TRBV5-1; J gene: TRBJ2-1
CDR3 protein: CASRERGQGYEQYF; CDR3 DNA: TGTGCCAGCAGGGAAAGGGGACAGGGGTACGAGCAGTACTTC; clone size: NA; D gene: TRBD1; V gene: TRBV2; J gene: TRBJ2-7
CDR3 protein: CASSLVGDGHTDTQYF; CDR3 DNA: TGTGCCAGCAGCTTAGTGGGTGACGGGCACACAGATACGCAGTATTTT; clone size: NA; D gene: NA; V gene: TRBV11-2; J gene: TRBJ2-3
CDR3 protein: CASSPRAVEYETQYF; CDR3 DNA: TGCGCCAGCAGCCCCCGAGCGGTGGAGTACGAGACCCAGTACTTC; clone size: few; D gene: NA; V gene: TRBV5-1; J gene: TRBJ2-5
CDR3 protein: CSGRLANYNEQFF; CDR3 DNA: TGCAGCGGCCGACTAGCGAATTACAATGAGCAGTTCTTC; clone size: few; D gene: TRBD2; V gene: TRBV29-1; J gene: TRBJ2-1
CDR3 protein: CASSHGLAGYNEQFF; CDR3 DNA: TGCGCCAGCAGCCACGGACTAGCGGGCTACAATGAGCAGTTCTTC; clone size: NA; D gene: TRBD2; V gene: TRBV4-1; J gene: TRBJ2-1
CDR3 protein: CSVEPNSGERYF; CDR3 DNA: TGCAGCGTTGAACCAAACTCAGGGGAACGGTACTTC; clone size: few; D gene: NA; V gene: TRBV29-1; J gene: TRBJ2-5
CDR3 protein: CATSRDLAGLSEQYF; CDR3 DNA: TGTGCCACCAGCAGAGATCTAGCGGGACTTTCGGAGCAGTACTTC; clone size: few; D gene: TRBD2; V gene: TRBV15; J gene: TRBJ2-5
CDR3 protein: CSARDRGGEKLFF; CDR3 DNA: TGCAGTGCTAGAGACAGGGGTGGAGAAAAACTGTTTTTT; clone size: few; D gene: NA; V gene: TRBV20-1; J gene: TRBJ1-4
CDR3 protein: CASRLTSGMGDEQFF; CDR3 DNA: TGTGCCAGCAGACTAACTAGCGGGATGGGCGATGAGCAGTTCTTC; clone size: few; D gene: TRBD2; V gene: TRBV6-5; J gene: TRBJ2-1
CDR3 protein: CASNARDRVMWRTGELFF; CDR3 DNA: TGTGCCAGCAACGCCCGGGACAGGGTTATGTGGCGGACCGGGGAGCTGTTTTTT; clone size: NA; D gene: TRBD1; V gene: TRBV6-2/TRBV6-3; J gene: TRBJ2-2
CDR3 protein: CAIVQGLADEQFF; CDR3 DNA: TGTGCCATCGTCCAGGGACTAGCGGACGAGCAGTTCTTC; clone size: NA; D gene: TRBD2; V gene: TRBV10-3; J gene: TRBJ2-1
CDR3 protein: CASSPPGTLNTEAFF; CDR3 DNA: TGTGCCAGCAGCCCACCCGGGACCCTGAACACTGAAGCTTTCTTT; clone size: once; D gene: NA; V gene: TRBV13; J gene: TRBJ1-1
CDR3 protein: CSAVNSETQYF; CDR3 DNA: TGCAGTGCCGTAAATTCGGAGACCCAGTACTTC; clone size: NA; D gene: NA; V gene: TRBV20-1; J gene: TRBJ2-5
CDR3 protein: CATSRVAQNQETQYF; CDR3 DNA: TGTGCCACCAGCAGAGTTGCACAGAACCAAGAGACCCAGTACTTC; clone size: few; D gene: NA; V gene: TRBV15; J gene: TRBJ2-5
CDR3 protein: CASSSSYSGRAGYEQFF; CDR3 DNA: TGTGCCAGCAGCTCGTCGTATAGCGGGAGGGCCGGGTATGAGCAGTTCTTC; clone size: few; D gene: TRBD2; V gene: TRBV12-3/TRBV12-4; J gene: TRBJ2-1
CDR3 protein: CASSYSRVLSSYEQYF; CDR3 DNA: TGTGCCAGCAGTTACTCCCGGGTCCTGAGCTCCTACGAGCAGTACTTC; clone size: few; D gene: NA; V gene: TRBV6-2/TRBV6-3; J gene: TRBJ2-7
CDR3 protein: CAISESADQDTQYF; CDR3 DNA: TGTGCCATCAGTGAGTCGGCAGACCAAGATACGCAGTATTTT; clone size: once; D gene: NA; V gene: TRBV10-3; J gene: TRBJ2-3
CDR3 protein: CASSLGAATSGADVLTF; CDR3 DNA: TGTGCCAGCAGCTTAGGGGCCGCCACCTCTGGGGCCGACGTCCTGACTTTC; clone size: NA; D gene: NA; V gene: TRBV7-3; J gene: TRBJ2-6
CDR3 protein: CASYEGRYEQFF; CDR3 DNA: TGTGCCAGCTATGAGGGGCGCTATGAGCAGTTCTTC; clone size: NA; D gene: NA; V gene: TRBV6-2/TRBV6-3; J gene: TRBJ2-1
CDR3 protein: CSVADRGGTDYEQYF; CDR3 DNA: TGCAGCGTTGCCGACAGGGGTGGGACCGACTACGAGCAGTACTTC; clone size: NA; D gene: TRBD1; V gene: TRBV29-1; J gene: TRBJ2-7
CDR3 protein: CATSAGRSSGANVLTF; CDR3 DNA: TGTGCCACCAGCGCAGGGCGGAGCTCTGGGGCCAACGTCCTGACTTTC; clone size: many; D gene: NA; V gene: TRBV15; J gene: TRBJ2-6
CDR3 protein: CAISLLGTEAFF; CDR3 DNA: TGTGCCATCAGTTTGCTCGGGACTGAAGCTTTCTTT; clone size: once; D gene: NA; V gene: TRBV10-3; J gene: TRBJ1-1
CDR3 protein: CASSQATAGLFF; CDR3 DNA: TGTGCCAGCAGCCAGGCCACAGCGGGACTGTTTTTT; clone size: NA; D gene: NA; V gene: TRBV4-2; J gene: TRBJ1-4
CDR3 protein: CATSDSGQGNEKLFF; CDR3 DNA: TGTGCCACCAGTGATTCGGGACAGGGAAATGAAAAACTGTTTTTT; clone size: NA; D gene: TRBD1; V gene: TRBV24-1; J gene: TRBJ1-4
CDR3 protein: CASSIRGLREKLFF; CDR3 DNA: TGTGCCAGCAGTATCCGGGGGCTCCGAGAAAAACTGTTTTTT; clone size: NA; D gene: NA; V gene: TRBV28; J gene: TRBJ1-4
CDR3 protein: CASSLQAGGFGGELFF; CDR3 DNA: TGTGCCAGCAGCTTACAAGCAGGGGGCTTTGGCGGGGAGCTGTTTTTT; clone size: once; D gene: TRBD1; V gene: TRBV7-3; J gene: TRBJ2-2
CDR3 protein: CASSRGLAYF; CDR3 DNA: TGTGCCAGCAGTCGTGGGCTTGCGTACTTC; clone size: few; D gene: NA; V gene: TRBV7-2; J gene: TRBJ2-7
CDR3 protein: CATSRDEGVAKNIQYF; CDR3 DNA: TGTGCCACCAGCAGAGATGAGGGGGTAGCCAAAAACATTCAGTACTTC; clone size: NA; D gene: NA; V gene: TRBV15; J gene: TRBJ2-4
CDR3 protein: CASSKRSSYEQYF; CDR3 DNA: TGTGCCAGCAGCAAAAGGAGCTCCTACGAGCAGTACTTC; clone size: NA; D gene: NA; V gene: TRBV11-3; J gene: TRBJ2-7
CDR3 protein: CASGGPLYEQYF; CDR3 DNA: TGTGCCAGCGGTGGACCGCTCTACGAGCAGTACTTC; clone size: NA; D gene: NA; V gene: TRBV6-5; J gene: TRBJ2-7
CDR3 protein: CASSLSLGDRVYEQYF; CDR3 DNA: TGTGCCAGCAGTTTATCCCTAGGGGACAGGGTCTACGAGCAGTACTTC; clone size: NA; D gene: TRBD1; V gene: TRBV27; J gene: TRBJ2-7
CDR3 protein: CASSQAPIGSGELFF; CDR3 DNA: TGTGCCAGCAGCCAAGCCCCTATAGGGTCCGGGGAGCTGTTTTTT; clone size: NA; D gene: NA; V gene: TRBV4-2; J gene: TRBJ2-2
CDR3 protein: CASQLGVGTDTQYF; CDR3 DNA: TGTGCCAGCCAGCTCGGGGTCGGCACAGATACGCAGTATTTT; clone size: NA; D gene: NA; V gene: TRBV7-2; J gene: TRBJ2-3
CDR3 protein: CASITLGGAGETQYF; CDR3 DNA: TGTGCCAGCATCACGCTAGGCGGGGCTGGGGAGACCCAGTACTTC; clone size: NA; D gene: NA; V gene: TRBV7-2; J gene: TRBJ2-5
CDR3 protein: CAISENRGTNEKLFF; CDR3 DNA: TGTGCCATCAGTGAAAACCGGGGGACTAATGAAAAACTGTTTTTT; clone size: NA; D gene: NA; V gene: TRBV10-3; J gene: TRBJ1-4
CDR3 protein: CASSTDRSNDAQYF; CDR3 DNA: TGTGCCAGCAGCACGGACAGGTCTAATGATGCCCAGTACTTC; clone size: NA; D gene: TRBD1; V gene: TRBV7-9; J gene: TRBJ2-5
CDR3 protein: CASSLEAGGYEQYF; CDR3 DNA: TGTGCCAGCAGCTTAGAAGCGGGAGGGTACGAGCAGTACTTC; clone size: few; D gene: TRBD2; V gene: TRBV11-2; J gene: TRBJ2-7
CDR3 protein: CASSTEGETQYF; CDR3 DNA: TGTGCCAGCAGTACCGAGGGCGAGACCCAGTACTTC; clone size: few; D gene: NA; V gene: TRBV11-3; J gene: TRBJ2-5
CDR3 protein: CASSPSGRTYNEQFF; CDR3 DNA: TGTGCCAGTAGCCCTAGCGGGAGAACCTACAATGAGCAGTTCTTC; clone size: NA; D gene: TRBD2; V gene: TRBV11-3; J gene: TRBJ2-1
CDR3 protein: CSARPQSSYEQYF; CDR3 DNA: TGCAGTGCTAGACCCCAGAGCTCCTACGAGCAGTACTTC; clone size: NA; D gene: NA; V gene: TRBV20-1; J gene: TRBJ2-7
CDR3 protein: CASSQESRTGDYEQYF; CDR3 DNA: TGCGCCAGCAGCCAAGAATCCCGGACAGGGGACTACGAGCAGTACTTC; clone size: NA; D gene: TRBD1; V gene: TRBV4-3; J gene: TRBJ2-7
CDR3 protein: CASSFGDEAYEQYF; CDR3 DNA: TGTGCCAGCAGCTTCGGGGACGAAGCCTACGAGCAGTACTTC; clone size: once; D gene: NA; V gene: TRBV7-6; J gene: TRBJ2-7
CDR3 protein: CTSSSITYSEAFF; CDR3 DNA: TGTACCAGCAGCTCTATAACCTACAGTGAAGCTTTCTTT; clone size: NA; D gene: NA; V gene: TRBV6-6; J gene: TRBJ1-1
CDR3 protein: CASSPRRQGGRNTEAFF; CDR3 DNA: TGTGCCAGCAGCCCCCGCCGACAGGGAGGACGGAACACTGAAGCTTTCTTT; clone size: few; D gene: TRBD1; V gene: TRBV7-2; J gene: TRBJ1-1
CDR3 protein: CASSSAGQGSYNEQFF; CDR3 DNA: TGCGCCAGCAGCTCAGCTGGACAGGGCTCCTACAATGAGCAGTTCTTC; clone size: NA; D gene: TRBD1; V gene: TRBV5-1; J gene: TRBJ2-1
CDR3 protein: CASSLDSGVYYGYTF; CDR3 DNA: TGCGCCAGCAGCTTGGATAGCGGGGTTTACTATGGCTACACCTTC; clone size: few; D gene: NA; V gene: TRBV5-1; J gene: TRBJ1-2
CDR3 protein: CSVYWTGGPSEAFF; CDR3 DNA: TGCAGCGTGTATTGGACAGGGGGCCCCTCTGAAGCTTTCTTT; clone size: NA; D gene: TRBD1; V gene: TRBV29-1; J gene: TRBJ1-1
CDR3 protein: CASSDGRDDNEQFF; CDR3 DNA: TGTGCCAGCAGTGACGGGCGGGATGACAATGAGCAGTTCTTC; clone size: few; D gene: NA; V gene: TRBV6-4; J gene: TRBJ2-1
CDR3 protein: CASSQGGSGGYNEQFF; CDR3 DNA: TGTGCCAGCAGCCAAGGGGGTAGCGGGGGATACAATGAGCAGTTCTTC; clone size: few; D gene: TRBD2; V gene: TRBV4-2; J gene: TRBJ2-1